This T cell receptor beta chain originates from a study of blood T cells in healthy people across ages. General study points: PBMC samples, being unsorted, prevented any conclusive comparison of naive and antigen-experienced cells. Lack of knowledge of donor CMV status possibly confounded expanded clonotype changes.

Samples each yielded at least 5 micrograms of total RNA. Worth noting for this clonotype: Its matching antigen is unknown.

CDR3 length: 16 residues. Germline V gene sequence: CDR1 PRHDT, CDR2 FYEKMQ (reference sequence). J gave up 1 base and V 5 bases, and 3 bases lay outside the gene matches. It was with a sample-barcoded 5' primer and a J-beta primer mix that a second PCR of about 6 to 11 cycles was run. Each cDNA molecule received a tag from a template-switch adaptor that had 12 random nucleotides. TCRdb itself ran the 5' RACE reads through MiXCR, one entry per CDR3 protein. Seen here are over 1,500,000 distinct CDR3 sequences, approximately 50% observed once, and the top ten hold approximately 2.1%. Sequencing was done on a sample of blood. The sequence was obtained from a woman in her forties in good health. The chain has TRBV13 and TRBJ1-5; TRBD1 agrees at 12 bases. CDR3 in DNA: TGTGCCAGCAGCCGAGGGACAGGGGGCAGCAATCAGCCCCAGCATTTT. Amino acid sequence: CASSRGTGGSNQPQHF.